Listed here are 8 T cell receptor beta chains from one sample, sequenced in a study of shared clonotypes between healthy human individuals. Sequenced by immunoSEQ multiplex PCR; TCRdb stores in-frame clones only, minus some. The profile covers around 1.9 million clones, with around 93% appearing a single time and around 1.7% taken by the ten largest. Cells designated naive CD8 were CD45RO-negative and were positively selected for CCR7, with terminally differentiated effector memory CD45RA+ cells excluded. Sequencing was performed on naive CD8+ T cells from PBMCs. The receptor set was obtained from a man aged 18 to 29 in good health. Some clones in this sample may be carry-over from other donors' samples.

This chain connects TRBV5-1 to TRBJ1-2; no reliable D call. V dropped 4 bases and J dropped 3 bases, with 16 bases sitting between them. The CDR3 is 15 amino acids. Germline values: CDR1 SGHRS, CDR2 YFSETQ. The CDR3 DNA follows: TGCGCCAGCAGCCCGGAGTGGGCAGCCCACTATGGCTACACCTTC. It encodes CASSPEWAAHYGYTF.

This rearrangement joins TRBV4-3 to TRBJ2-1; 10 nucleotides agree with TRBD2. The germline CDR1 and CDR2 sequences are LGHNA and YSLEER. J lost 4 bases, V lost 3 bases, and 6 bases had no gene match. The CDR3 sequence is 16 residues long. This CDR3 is CASSHGLAEPYNEQFF. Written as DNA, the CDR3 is TGCGCCAGCAGCCACGGACTAGCGGAACCTTACAATGAGCAGTTCTTC.

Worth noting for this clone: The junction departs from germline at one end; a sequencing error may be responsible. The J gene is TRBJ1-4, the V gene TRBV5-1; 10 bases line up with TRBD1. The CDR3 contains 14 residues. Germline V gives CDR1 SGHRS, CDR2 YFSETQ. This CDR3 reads CASSFGQGVPGSVF. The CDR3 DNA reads TGCGCCAGCAGCTTCGGACAGGGGGTTCCAGGTTCGGTTTTT.

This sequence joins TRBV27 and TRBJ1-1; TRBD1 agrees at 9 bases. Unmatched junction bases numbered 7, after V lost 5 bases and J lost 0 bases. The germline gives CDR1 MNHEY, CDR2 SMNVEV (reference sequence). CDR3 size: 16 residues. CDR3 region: CASSIGQGLMNTEAFF. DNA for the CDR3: TGTGCCAGCAGTATCGGACAGGGGTTAATGAACACTGAAGCTTTCTTT.

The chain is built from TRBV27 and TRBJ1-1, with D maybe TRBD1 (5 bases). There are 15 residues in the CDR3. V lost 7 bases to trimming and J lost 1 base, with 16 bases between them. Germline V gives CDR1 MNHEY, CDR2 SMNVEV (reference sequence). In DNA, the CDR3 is TGTGCCAGCATGACAGCCCCGGGGTCGAACACTGAAGCTTTCTTT. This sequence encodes CASMTAPGSNTEAFF.

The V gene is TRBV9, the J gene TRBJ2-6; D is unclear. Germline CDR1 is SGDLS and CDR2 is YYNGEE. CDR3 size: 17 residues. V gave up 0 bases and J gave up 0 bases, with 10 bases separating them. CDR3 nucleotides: TGTGCCAGCAGCGTAGACTGGGTTACCTCTGGGGCCAACGTCCTGACTTTC. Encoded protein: CASSVDWVTSGANVLTF.

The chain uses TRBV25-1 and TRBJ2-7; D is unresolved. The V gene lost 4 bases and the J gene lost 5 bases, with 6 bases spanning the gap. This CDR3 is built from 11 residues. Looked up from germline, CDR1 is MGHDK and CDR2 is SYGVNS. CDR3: CASSGHNEQYF. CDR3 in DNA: TGTGCCAGCAGTGGACACAACGAGCAGTACTTC.

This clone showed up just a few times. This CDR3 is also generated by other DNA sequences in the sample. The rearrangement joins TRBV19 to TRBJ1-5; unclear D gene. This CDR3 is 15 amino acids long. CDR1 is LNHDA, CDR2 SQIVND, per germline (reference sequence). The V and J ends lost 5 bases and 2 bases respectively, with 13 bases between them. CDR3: CASSPGPGGNQPQHF. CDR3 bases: TGTGCCAGTAGTCCCGGCCCAGGAGGCAATCAGCCCCAGCATTTT.